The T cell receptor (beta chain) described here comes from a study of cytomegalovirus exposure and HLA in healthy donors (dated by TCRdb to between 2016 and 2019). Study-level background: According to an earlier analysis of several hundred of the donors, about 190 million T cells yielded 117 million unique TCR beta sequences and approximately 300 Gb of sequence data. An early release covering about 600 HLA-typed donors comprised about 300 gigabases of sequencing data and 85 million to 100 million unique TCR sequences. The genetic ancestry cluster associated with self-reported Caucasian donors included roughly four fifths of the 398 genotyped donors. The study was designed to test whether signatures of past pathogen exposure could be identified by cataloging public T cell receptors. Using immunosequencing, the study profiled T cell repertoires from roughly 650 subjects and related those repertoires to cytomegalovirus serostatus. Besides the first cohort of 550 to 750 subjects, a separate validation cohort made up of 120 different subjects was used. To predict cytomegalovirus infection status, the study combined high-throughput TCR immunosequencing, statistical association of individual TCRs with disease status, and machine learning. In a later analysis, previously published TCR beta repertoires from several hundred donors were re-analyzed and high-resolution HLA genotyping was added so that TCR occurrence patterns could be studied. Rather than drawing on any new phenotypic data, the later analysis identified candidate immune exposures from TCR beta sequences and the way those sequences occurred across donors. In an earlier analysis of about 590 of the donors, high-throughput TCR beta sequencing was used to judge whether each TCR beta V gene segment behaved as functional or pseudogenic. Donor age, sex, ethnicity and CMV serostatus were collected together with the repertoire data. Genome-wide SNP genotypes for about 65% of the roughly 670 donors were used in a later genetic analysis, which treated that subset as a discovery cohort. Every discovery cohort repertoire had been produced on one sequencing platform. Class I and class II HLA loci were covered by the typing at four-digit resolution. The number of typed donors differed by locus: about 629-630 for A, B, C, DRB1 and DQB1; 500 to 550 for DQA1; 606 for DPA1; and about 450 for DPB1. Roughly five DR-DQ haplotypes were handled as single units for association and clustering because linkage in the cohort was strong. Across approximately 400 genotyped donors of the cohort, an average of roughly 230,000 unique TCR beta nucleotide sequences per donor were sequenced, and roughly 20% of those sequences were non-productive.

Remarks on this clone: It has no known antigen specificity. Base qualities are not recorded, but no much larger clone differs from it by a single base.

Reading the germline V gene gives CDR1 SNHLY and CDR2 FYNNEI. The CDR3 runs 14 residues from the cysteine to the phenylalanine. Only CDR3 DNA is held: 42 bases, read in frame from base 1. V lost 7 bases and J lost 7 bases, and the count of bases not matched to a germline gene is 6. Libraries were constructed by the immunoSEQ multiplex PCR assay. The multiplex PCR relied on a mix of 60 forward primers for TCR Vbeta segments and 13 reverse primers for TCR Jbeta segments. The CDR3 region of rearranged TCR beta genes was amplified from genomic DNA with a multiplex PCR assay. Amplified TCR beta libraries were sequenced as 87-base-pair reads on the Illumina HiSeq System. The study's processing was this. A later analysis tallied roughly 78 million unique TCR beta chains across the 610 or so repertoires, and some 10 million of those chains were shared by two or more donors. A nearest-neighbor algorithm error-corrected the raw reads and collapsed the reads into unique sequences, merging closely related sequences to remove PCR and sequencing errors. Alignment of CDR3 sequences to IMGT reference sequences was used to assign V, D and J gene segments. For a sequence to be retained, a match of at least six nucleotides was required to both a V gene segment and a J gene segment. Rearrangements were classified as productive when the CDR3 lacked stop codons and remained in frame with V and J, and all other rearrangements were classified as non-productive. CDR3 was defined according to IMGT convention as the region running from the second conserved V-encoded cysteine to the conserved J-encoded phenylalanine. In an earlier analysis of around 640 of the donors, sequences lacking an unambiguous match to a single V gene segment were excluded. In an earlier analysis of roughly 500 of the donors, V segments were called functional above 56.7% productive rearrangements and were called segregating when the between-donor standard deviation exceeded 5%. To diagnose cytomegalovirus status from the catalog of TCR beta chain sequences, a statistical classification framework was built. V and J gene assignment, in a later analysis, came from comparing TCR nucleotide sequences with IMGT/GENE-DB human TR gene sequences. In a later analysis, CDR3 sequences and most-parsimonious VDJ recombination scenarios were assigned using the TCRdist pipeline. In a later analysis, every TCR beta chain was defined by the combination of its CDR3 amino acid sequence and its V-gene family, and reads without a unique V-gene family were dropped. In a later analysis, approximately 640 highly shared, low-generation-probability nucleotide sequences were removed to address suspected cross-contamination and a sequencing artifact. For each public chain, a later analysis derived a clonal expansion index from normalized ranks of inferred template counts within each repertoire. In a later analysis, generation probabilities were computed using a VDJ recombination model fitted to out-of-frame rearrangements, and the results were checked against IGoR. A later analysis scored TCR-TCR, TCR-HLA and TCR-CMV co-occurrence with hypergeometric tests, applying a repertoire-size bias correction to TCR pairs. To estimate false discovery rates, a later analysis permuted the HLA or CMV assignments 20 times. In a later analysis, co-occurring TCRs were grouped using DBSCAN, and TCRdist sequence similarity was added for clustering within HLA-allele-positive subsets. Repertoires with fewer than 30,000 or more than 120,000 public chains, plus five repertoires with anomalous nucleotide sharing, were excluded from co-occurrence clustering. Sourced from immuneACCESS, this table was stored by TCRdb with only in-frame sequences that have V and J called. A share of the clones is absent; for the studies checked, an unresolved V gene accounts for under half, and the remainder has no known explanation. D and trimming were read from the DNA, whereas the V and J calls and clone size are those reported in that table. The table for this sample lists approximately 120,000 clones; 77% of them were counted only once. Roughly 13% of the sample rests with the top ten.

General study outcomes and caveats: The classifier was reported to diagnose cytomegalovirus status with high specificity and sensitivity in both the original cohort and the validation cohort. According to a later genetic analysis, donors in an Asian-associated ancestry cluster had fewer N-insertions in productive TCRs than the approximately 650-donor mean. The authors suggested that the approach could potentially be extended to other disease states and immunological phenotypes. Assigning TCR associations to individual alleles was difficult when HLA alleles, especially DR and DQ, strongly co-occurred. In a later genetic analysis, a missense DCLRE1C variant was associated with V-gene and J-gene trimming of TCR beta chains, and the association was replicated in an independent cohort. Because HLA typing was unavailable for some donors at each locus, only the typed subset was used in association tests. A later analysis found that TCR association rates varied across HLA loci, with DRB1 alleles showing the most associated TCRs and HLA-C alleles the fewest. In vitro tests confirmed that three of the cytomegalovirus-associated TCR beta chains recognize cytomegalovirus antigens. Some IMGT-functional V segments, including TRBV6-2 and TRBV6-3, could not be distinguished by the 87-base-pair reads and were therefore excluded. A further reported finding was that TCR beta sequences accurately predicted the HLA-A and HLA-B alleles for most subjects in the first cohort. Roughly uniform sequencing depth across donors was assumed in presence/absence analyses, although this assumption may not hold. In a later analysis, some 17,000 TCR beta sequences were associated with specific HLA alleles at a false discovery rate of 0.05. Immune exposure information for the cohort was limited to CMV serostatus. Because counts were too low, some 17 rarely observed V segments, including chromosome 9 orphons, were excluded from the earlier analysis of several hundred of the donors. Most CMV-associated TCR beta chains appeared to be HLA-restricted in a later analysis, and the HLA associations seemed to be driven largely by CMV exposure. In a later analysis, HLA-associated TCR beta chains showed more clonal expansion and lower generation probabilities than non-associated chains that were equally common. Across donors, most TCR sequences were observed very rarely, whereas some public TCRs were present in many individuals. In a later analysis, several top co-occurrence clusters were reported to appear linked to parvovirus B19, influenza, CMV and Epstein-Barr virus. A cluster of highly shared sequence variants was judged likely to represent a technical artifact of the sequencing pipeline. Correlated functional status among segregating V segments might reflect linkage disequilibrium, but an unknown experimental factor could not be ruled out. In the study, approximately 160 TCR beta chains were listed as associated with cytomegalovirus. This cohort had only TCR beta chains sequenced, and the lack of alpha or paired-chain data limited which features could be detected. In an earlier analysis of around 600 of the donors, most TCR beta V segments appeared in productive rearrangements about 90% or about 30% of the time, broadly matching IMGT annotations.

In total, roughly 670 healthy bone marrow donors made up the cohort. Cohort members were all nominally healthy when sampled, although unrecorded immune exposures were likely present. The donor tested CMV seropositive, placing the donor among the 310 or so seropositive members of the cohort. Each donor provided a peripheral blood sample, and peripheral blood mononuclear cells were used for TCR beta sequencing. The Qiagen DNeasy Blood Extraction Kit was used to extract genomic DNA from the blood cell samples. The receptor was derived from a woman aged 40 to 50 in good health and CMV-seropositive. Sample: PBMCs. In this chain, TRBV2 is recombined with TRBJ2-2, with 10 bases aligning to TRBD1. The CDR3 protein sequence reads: CASTPGQGIGELFF. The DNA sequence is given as TGTGCCAGCACACCGGGACAGGGGATCGGGGAGCTGTTTTTT.